A selection of T cell receptor beta chains follows, all from one sample in a study of blood T cell repertoires in COVID-19. Only in-frame clones appear in the TCRdb table, and some are missing; sequencing was by immunoSEQ multiplex PCR. The sample holds fewer than 400,000 clones, approximately 89% seen once. The material sequenced was PBMCs or T cells enriched from blood (not recorded which). Every receptor here comes from a man aged 25-45 years who had recovered from COVID-19. Both conserved end residues are part of each CDR3. The D gene is left open where the match is weak. A clone size is listed for some rows: how often the clone was seen (once, few, many), or a class if it is expanded.

size: -
D: -
J: TRBJ2-3
V: TRBV7-8
CDR3: CASSLASRPSTDTQYF
DNA: TGTGCCAGCAGCTTAGCTAGCCGCCCTAGCACAGATACGCAGTATTTT

size: -
D: TRBD1
J: TRBJ2-5
V: TRBV7-9
CDR3: CASSHGRDSLQETQYF
DNA: TGTGCCAGCAGCCACGGACGGGACAGCCTTCAAGAGACCCAGTACTTC

size: -
D: -
J: TRBJ2-3
V: TRBV10-1
CDR3: CASSRTKLTDTQYF
DNA: TGCGCCAGCAGCCGCACGAAGCTAACAGATACGCAGTATTTT

size: once
D: -
J: TRBJ2-2
V: TRBV9
CDR3: CASSVVGVAGELFF
DNA: TGTGCCAGCAGCGTAGTCGGGGTCGCCGGGGAGCTGTTTTTT

size: few
D: -
J: TRBJ1-1
V: TRBV19
CDR3: CASTHIRVNTEAFF
DNA: TGTGCCAGTACCCACATACGGGTGAACACTGAAGCTTTCTTT

size: -
D: -
J: TRBJ1-2
V: TRBV9
CDR3: CASSPGNYGYTF
DNA: TGTGCCAGCAGCCCAGGGAATTATGGCTACACCTTC

size: -
D: -
J: TRBJ1-2
V: TRBV4-2
CDR3: CASSQTPGGYTF
DNA: TGTGCCAGCAGCCAAACGCCCGGTGGCTACACCTTC

size: -
D: TRBD1
J: TRBJ1-2
V: TRBV15
CDR3: CATSRRQGQGIYGYTF
DNA: TGTGCCACCAGCAGACGCCAGGGACAGGGGATCTATGGCTACACCTTC

size: -
D: -
J: TRBJ2-5
V: TRBV5-4
CDR3: CASSLARGDLQETQYF
DNA: TGTGCCAGCAGCTTGGCGCGGGGAGATCTCCAAGAGACCCAGTACTTC

size: once
D: TRBD1
J: TRBJ1-4
V: TRBV19
CDR3: CASKGTASSYEKLFF
DNA: TGTGCCAGTAAGGGGACAGCCTCTTCTTACGAAAAACTGTTTTTT

size: few
D: -
J: TRBJ2-3
V: TRBV10-3
CDR3: CAISAGEGGTDTQYF
DNA: TGTGCCATCAGTGCAGGGGAGGGAGGCACAGATACGCAGTATTTT

size: -
D: -
J: TRBJ2-3
V: TRBV11-3
CDR3: CASSLGGREGDTQYF
DNA: TGTGCCAGCAGCTTAGGGGGCAGGGAAGGCGATACGCAGTATTTT

size: -
D: TRBD1
J: TRBJ1-2
V: TRBV4-1
CDR3: CASSHGQAYGYTF
DNA: TGCGCCAGCAGCCACGGACAGGCCTATGGCTACACCTTC

size: -
D: TRBD2
J: TRBJ2-5
V: TRBV3-1/TRBV3-2
CDR3: CASSPVAGGIETQYF
DNA: TGTGCCAGCAGCCCAGTTGCGGGGGGGATTGAGACCCAGTACTTC

size: -
D: TRBD2
J: TRBJ2-1
V: TRBV11-2
CDR3: CASRDKTGGDNEQFF
DNA: TGTGCCAGCAGAGATAAAACGGGGGGTGACAATGAGCAGTTCTTC

size: -
D: TRBD2
J: TRBJ2-1
V: TRBV27
CDR3: CASSLYPGLAGVGEQFF
DNA: TGTGCCAGCAGTTTGTACCCGGGACTAGCGGGGGTGGGTGAGCAGTTCTTC

size: -
D: -
J: TRBJ1-2
V: TRBV18
CDR3: CASSPEGREYGYTF
DNA: TGTGCCAGCTCACCAGAGGGGAGGGAATATGGCTACACCTTC

size: -
D: -
J: TRBJ1-4
V: TRBV11-2
CDR3: CASSPHSNEKLFF
DNA: TGTGCCAGCAGCCCCCATTCCAATGAAAAACTGTTTTTT

size: few
D: -
J: TRBJ1-5
V: TRBV7-8
CDR3: CASSLARPGVDQPQHF
DNA: TGTGCCAGCAGCTTAGCTCGCCCAGGGGTGGATCAGCCCCAGCATTTT

size: -
D: -
J: TRBJ2-7
V: TRBV10-3
CDR3: CAIGDYYEQYF
DNA: TGTGCCATCGGCGACTACTACGAGCAGTACTTC

size: once
D: TRBD1
J: TRBJ1-1
V: TRBV18
CDR3: CASSRQGTEAFF
DNA: TGTGCCAGCTCGCGACAGGGAACTGAAGCTTTCTTT

size: -
D: -
J: TRBJ2-5
V: TRBV2
CDR3: CASSGLLETQYF
DNA: TGTGCCAGCAGTGGACTGCTAGAGACCCAGTACTTC

size: -
D: TRBD1
J: TRBJ2-5
V: TRBV10-3
CDR3: CASGTAEKETQYF
DNA: TGTGCCTCTGGGACAGCCGAAAAAGAGACCCAGTACTTC

size: few
D: TRBD1
J: TRBJ2-7
V: TRBV5-4
CDR3: CASSGQDYEQYF
DNA: TGTGCCAGCAGCGGACAGGACTACGAGCAGTACTTC

size: -
D: -
J: TRBJ1-3
V: TRBV5-5
CDR3: CASSLGAGAGNTIYF
DNA: TGTGCCAGCAGCTTGGGTGCAGGGGCCGGAAACACCATATATTTT

size: -
D: -
J: TRBJ2-5
V: TRBV7-2
CDR3: CASSLEALATPQYF
DNA: TGTGCCAGCAGCTTAGAAGCACTAGCCACACCACAGTACTTC

size: -
D: TRBD2
J: TRBJ2-7
V: TRBV5-6
CDR3: CASSLASGGHEQYF
DNA: TGTGCCAGCAGCTTGGCTAGCGGGGGCCACGAGCAGTACTTC

size: once
D: -
J: TRBJ2-1
V: TRBV19
CDR3: CASSTQGSYNEQFF
DNA: TGTGCCAGTAGTACCCAGGGATCCTACAATGAGCAGTTCTTC

size: -
D: -
J: TRBJ2-7
V: TRBV7-9
CDR3: CASSAREFSYEQYF
DNA: TGTGCCAGCAGCGCCCGTGAGTTTTCCTACGAGCAGTACTTC

size: -
D: -
J: TRBJ1-5
V: TRBV15
CDR3: CATSRGTDQPQHF
DNA: TGTGCCACCAGCAGAGGCACTGATCAGCCCCAGCATTTT

size: -
D: -
J: TRBJ2-2
V: TRBV5-1
CDR3: CASSHGPGGELFF
DNA: TGCGCCAGCAGTCACGGTCCCGGCGGGGAGCTGTTTTTT

size: -
D: -
J: TRBJ1-6
V: TRBV28
CDR3: CASSSDSNSPLHF
DNA: TGTGCCAGCAGTTCGGACAGTAATTCACCCCTCCACTTT

size: -
D: -
J: TRBJ2-6
V: TRBV4-2
CDR3: CASSRDSSGANVLTF
DNA: TGTGCCAGCAGCCGCGATAGCTCTGGGGCCAACGTCCTGACTTTC

size: -
D: -
J: TRBJ2-7
V: TRBV2
CDR3: CASSAADSYEQYF
DNA: TGTGCCAGCAGTGCTGCTGACAGCTACGAGCAGTACTTC

size: -
D: TRBD2
J: TRBJ2-5
V: TRBV10-2
CDR3: CASSATSGKETQYF
DNA: TGCGCCAGCAGTGCAACTAGCGGGAAAGAGACCCAGTACTTC

size: -
D: TRBD2
J: TRBJ2-7
V: TRBV5-1
CDR3: CASSLSGGGAYEQYF
DNA: TGCGCCAGCAGCTTGAGCGGCGGGGGGGCCTACGAGCAGTACTTC

size: -
D: -
J: TRBJ2-2
V: TRBV7-8
CDR3: CASSAGDTGELFF
DNA: TGTGCCAGCAGCGCAGGGGACACCGGGGAGCTGTTTTTT

size: -
D: TRBD1
J: TRBJ2-2
V: TRBV9
CDR3: CASSPGAGGSGELFF
DNA: TGTGCCAGCAGCCCAGGGGCAGGGGGCAGCGGGGAGCTGTTTTTT

size: -
D: TRBD2
J: TRBJ2-3
V: TRBV2
CDR3: CASSEADAAGGRWEDTQYF
DNA: TGTGCCAGCAGTGAAGCGGATGCAGCGGGGGGGCGGTGGGAAGATACGCAGTATTTT

size: once
D: TRBD2
J: TRBJ2-1
V: TRBV2
CDR3: CASTQLAGYNEQFF
DNA: TGTGCCAGCACCCAATTAGCGGGGTACAATGAGCAGTTCTTC

size: -
D: -
J: TRBJ2-1
V: TRBV28
CDR3: CASSGYRYEYNEQFF
DNA: TGTGCCAGCAGCGGTTACAGGTATGAATACAATGAGCAGTTCTTC

size: -
D: TRBD1
J: TRBJ1-6
V: TRBV5-1
CDR3: CASSLAGTGANSPLHF
DNA: TGCGCCAGCAGCTTGGCAGGTACAGGGGCGAATTCACCCCTCCACTTT

size: once
D: TRBD2
J: TRBJ2-7
V: TRBV4-1
CDR3: CASSQDRLAGHSYEQYF
DNA: TGCGCCAGCAGCCAAGATCGACTAGCGGGCCACTCCTACGAGCAGTACTTC

size: -
D: -
J: TRBJ2-3
V: TRBV7-9
CDR3: CASSLYAGPGDTQYF
DNA: TGTGCCAGCAGCTTATACGCAGGTCCAGGCGATACGCAGTATTTT

size: -
D: TRBD2
J: TRBJ2-5
V: TRBV11-2
CDR3: CASSLGTGGPGETQYF
DNA: TGTGCCAGCAGCTTAGGAACGGGGGGGCCCGGGGAGACCCAGTACTTC

size: -
D: TRBD1
J: TRBJ2-1
V: TRBV7-9
CDR3: CASNRDSGEQFF
DNA: TGTGCCAGCAACCGGGACAGTGGGGAGCAGTTCTTC

size: few
D: -
J: TRBJ2-2
V: TRBV5-1
CDR3: CASSLVRRTNTGELFF
DNA: TGCGCCAGCAGCTTAGTCCGCAGAACGAACACCGGGGAGCTGTTTTTT

size: -
D: -
J: TRBJ2-2
V: TRBV9
CDR3: CASSLYSAGELFF
DNA: TGTGCCAGCAGCCTCTATAGCGCTGGGGAGCTGTTTTTT

size: -
D: -
J: TRBJ1-5
V: TRBV24-1
CDR3: CATSETGKDQPQHF
DNA: TGTGCCACCAGTGAAACAGGGAAGGATCAGCCCCAGCATTTT

size: -
D: -
J: TRBJ1-2
V: TRBV6-5
CDR3: CASSYSNREGYGYTF
DNA: TGTGCCAGCAGTTACTCTAACAGGGAGGGCTATGGCTACACCTTC

size: -
D: -
J: TRBJ2-1
V: TRBV9
CDR3: CASSPGQPNEQFF
DNA: TGTGCCAGCAGCCCAGGACAGCCGAATGAGCAGTTCTTC

size: -
D: -
J: TRBJ1-4
V: TRBV27
CDR3: CASSFIRGATNEKLFF
DNA: TGTGCCAGCAGTTTCATAAGGGGTGCAACTAATGAAAAACTGTTTTTT

size: many
D: -
J: TRBJ1-3
V: TRBV6-5
CDR3: CASSLIGAGNTIYF
DNA: TGTGCCAGCAGTTTGATAGGGGCTGGAAACACCATATATTTT